This TCR beta chain is from a study of OX40 agonist ivuxolimab in advanced cancers. At the level of the study: Hepatocellular carcinoma, melanoma, renal cell or head and neck cancer occurred in dose-escalation patients. General study findings and limits: On average, a greater number of expanded clones characterised CD8+ T cells relative to CD4+.

Samples of blood were obtained at baseline, on cycle 4 day 1, and on cycle 7 day 1. Data came from immunoSEQ multiplex PCR; TCRdb stores just in-frame clones and leaves some out. The table shows 100,000 or so clones, with approximately 94% occurring only once. The CDR3 loop spans 14 amino acids. The germline V gene encodes CDR1 SGHNT and CDR2 YENEEA. Trimming removed 0 bases from V and 2 bases from J, with 7 bases in between. In the case of this clone: Its matching antigen is unknown.

This receptor was obtained from an adult with an advanced solid tumor such as melanoma, head and neck, liver or kidney cancer. The rearrangement uses TRBV11-3 and TRBJ1-1; D perhaps matches TRBD1 (5 bases). The sample was CD4+ or CD8+ T cells sorted from blood, taken in a trial of the OX40 agonist ivuxolimab. Written as DNA, the CDR3 is TGTGCCAGCAGCTTAGACAGGGATAACACTGAAGCTTTCTTT. Its translation is CASSLDRDNTEAFF.